These 17 T cell receptor beta chains were all obtained from the same sample, sequenced in a study of regulatory T cells in long-lasting Graves disease. Time point indicated: newly diagnosed GD, antithyroid drugs for less than 3 months. After RNA was extracted from PBMCs, the TCR library was made from it. The authors built TCR beta libraries using iRepertoire HTBI primers and Arm-PCR of CDR3 regions. TCRdb re-derived calls from the multiplex PCR reads in MiXCR, one entry per CDR3 protein. The table lists some 250,000 distinct CDR3 sequences, roughly 18% of them singletons. The source material was peripheral blood mononuclear cells (PBMCs), sampled at new diagnosis, from a patient treated with antithyroid drugs. The receptors stem from a female donor with Graves disease.

On this clonotype itself: This likely stems from a read error, as it lies one base from a far larger clone. V and J are TRBV12-3 or TRBV12-4 and TRBJ2-5; 7 bases align to TRBD2. V lost 5 bases and J lost 11; bases outside the gene matches: 17. This CDR3 region has 15 residues. The CDR3 loop reads CASSPSTSLHNEQYF. The CDR3 DNA sequence: TGTGCCAGCAGTCCCTCGACTAGCCTCCACAATGAGCAGTACTTC.

This clonotype appeared many times. V and J are TRBV13 and TRBJ2-5, with 8 positions matching TRBD1. The CDR3 sequence is 15 residues long. Germline V gene lookup returns CDR1 PRHDT and CDR2 FYEKMQ (reference sequence). Germline trimming cut 4 bases from V and 6 bases from J; bases unmatched to any gene: 10. This chain's CDR3 is CASSSLWDRRQTQYF. The CDR3, as DNA: TGTGCCAGCAGCTCTCTTTGGGACAGGAGACAGACCCAGTACTTC.

The rearrangement joins TRBV7-3 to TRBJ2-7; the match to TRBD2 covers 16 bases. Germline V gives CDR1 SGHTA, CDR2 FQGTGA. Germline trimming cut 6 bases from V and 6 bases from J; bases unmatched to any gene: 11. This CDR3 has 17 amino acids. In nucleotides, the CDR3 is TGTGCCAGCAGTCCGGGACTAGCGGGAGGGCCCTGGGGCGAGCAGTACTTC. Its protein product is CASSPGLAGGPWGEQYF.

This clonotype was counted many times. The chain combines TRBV6-5 with TRBJ1-2, with a weak D call TRBD1 (5 bases). V lost 2 bases and J 0 bases, leaving 7 bases between the germline ends. The CDR3 contains 14 residues. Germline V gene data show CDR1 as MNHEY and CDR2 as SVGAGI. CDR3 coding DNA: TGTGCCAGCAGTTACAGGGGAGCTAACTATGGCTACACCTTC. Protein product: CASSYRGANYGYTF.

This clonotype came up many times. V usage is TRBV19 and J usage is TRBJ1-6; a weak D match, TRBD1 (6 bases). The CDR3 is 13 amino acids. V lost 4 bases to trimming and J lost 5 bases, with 6 bases between them. Germline CDR1 and CDR2: LNHDA and SQIVND (reference sequence). This CDR3 reads CASSNRDNSPLHF. The CDR3 DNA is TGTGCCAGTAGTAACAGGGATAATTCACCCCTCCACTTT.

In this sample, this clonotype turned up many times. V and J are TRBV24-1 and TRBJ1-1, with 7 positions matching TRBD1. CDR1 and CDR2 (germline): KGHDR, SFDVKD. The junction had 7 bases not matched to a gene; V was cut back by 4 bases and J by 3 bases. This CDR3 has 15 residues. CDR3 bases: TGTGCCACCAGTGACAAAGGGGGCCTGGACACTGAAGCTTTCTTT. Residues: CATSDKGGLDTEAFF.

This clonotype was seen a few times. V usage is TRBV24-1 and J usage is TRBJ2-3; 8 positions agree with TRBD2. Trimming took 4 bases from V and 4 from J; bases not matched to a gene: 6. The CDR3 spans 15 residues. Germline CDR1 KGHDR, CDR2 SFDVKD. The CDR3: CATSDPRGGPDTQYF. The CDR3 nucleotides read TGTGCCACCAGTGACCCCCGGGGGGGCCCAGATACGCAGTATTTT.

The genes are TRBV2 and TRBJ2-1; D unclear. V was trimmed by 3 bases and J by 8 bases, leaving 11 bases between them. This CDR3 has 13 residues. From germline, CDR1 is SNHLY and CDR2 FYNNEI. DNA for the CDR3: TGTGCCAGCAGTGAGGGTAGCTCCCATGAGCAGTTCTTC. This sequence encodes CASSEGSSHEQFF.

This clonotype was seen many times. The chain links TRBV2 to TRBJ2-7, with D perhaps matching TRBD1 (6 bases). CDR1 is SNHLY, CDR2 FYNNEI, per germline. The CDR3 has 13 amino acids. Trimming took 5 bases from V and 3 from J, leaving 11 bases between them. CDR3 region: CASSSGHLYEQYF. Here the CDR3 DNA reads TGTGCCAGCAGTTCGGGACACCTCTACGAGCAGTACTTC.

Many counts were recorded for this clonotype. The chain combines TRBV12-3 or TRBV12-4 with TRBJ1-4; 8 bases align to TRBD1. CDR3 length: 13 amino acids. V shed 5 bases, J shed 5 bases, and the junction held 1 base outside the gene matches. CDR3 sequence: CASSGQGNEKLFF. Written as DNA, the CDR3 is TGTGCCAGCAGTGGACAGGGCAATGAAAAACTGTTTTTT.

This clonotype has a count of ten or more. The V and J genes are TRBV7-9 and TRBJ2-7, with 10 bases lining up with TRBD2. Germline CDR1 is SEHNR and CDR2 is FQNEAQ (reference sequence). V was pared by 6 bases and J by 2 bases, with 10 bases of the junction left unmatched. The CDR3 loop spans 16 amino acids. This CDR3 is CASSDTSGDMPYEQYF. The CDR3 nucleotides are TGTGCCAGCAGTGATACTAGCGGGGACATGCCCTACGAGCAGTACTTC.

This clonotype was detected ten times or more. V usage is TRBV9 and J usage is TRBJ2-5; 8 bases line up with TRBD2. Germline CDR1 and CDR2: SGDLS and YYNGEE. This CDR3 comprises 16 residues. Germline trimming cut 4 bases from V and 5 bases from J; bases unmatched to any gene: 13. DNA for the CDR3: TGTGCCAGCAGCCTAATGGGAGCGGGAGTTACCGAGACCCAGTACTTC. Its protein product is CASSLMGAGVTETQYF.

This clonotype was picked up many times. The CDR3: CASSQVLSGDGFQETQYF. The CDR3 nucleotides read TGTGCCAGCAGCCAAGTCCTCTCTGGAGATGGGTTTCAGGAGACCCAGTACTTC. This rearrangement joins TRBV14 to TRBJ2-5, with D unresolved. This CDR3 region has 18 residues. V lost 1 base to trimming and J lost 5 bases, with 23 bases between them. Germline V CDR1 and CDR2: SGHDN, FVKESK.

Regarding this clonotype: A far larger clone is one base from this, pointing to a likely read error. The J gene is TRBJ2-5, the V gene TRBV7-9; D not certain. The DNA end is more similar to TRBJ2-1, so the J call may be wrong. Germline V gene sequence: CDR1 SEHNR, CDR2 FQNEAQ (reference sequence). The CDR3 is 14 amino acids. CDR3 sequence (DNA): TGTGCCAGCAGCTTGGCAAGGTGGGCGAGTGGGCAGTTCTTC. Protein: CASSLARWASGQFF.

At least ten counts were recorded for this clonotype. The genes are TRBV5-4 and TRBJ2-1; D call uncertain. The V end was cut by 3 bases, the J end by 5 bases, with 15 bases between. The CDR3 contains 15 residues. CDR1 and CDR2 from the germline V gene are SGHNT and YYREEE (reference sequence). CDR3 region: CASSSPLTPNNEQFF. The CDR3 DNA sequence: TGTGCCAGCAGCTCCCCACTGACCCCTAACAATGAGCAGTTCTTC.

This clonotype was picked up many times. V and J are TRBV11-2 and TRBJ2-7; maybe TRBD1 (5 bases). Germline lookup yields CDR1 SGHAT and CDR2 FQNNGV. The CDR3 is made up of 14 amino acids. V shed 6 bases and J shed 7 bases, with 19 bases lying between them. CDR3 bases: TGTGCCAGCAGGACCCCTAGAGCAGGGCATGAGCAGTACTTC. Protein product: CASRTPRAGHEQYF. The full variable domain, its missing parts supplied by reference TRBV11-2 and TRBJ2-7, is EAGVAQSPRYKIIEKRQSVAFWCNPISGHATLYWYQQILGQGPKLLIQFQNNGVVDDSQLPKDRFSAERLKGVDSTLKIQPAKLEDSAVYLCASRTPRAGHEQYFGPGTRLTVT.

This clonotype was found many times. This chain connects TRBV7-6 to TRBJ2-6; 9 bases line up with TRBD1. Germline V CDR1 and CDR2: SGHVS, FNYEAQ. The CDR3 spans 18 residues. V dropped 1 base and J dropped 4; count of bases not matched to a gene: 8. CDR3 sequence (DNA): TGTGCCAGCAGCTTAGATATACGGACAGGGGTCGGGGCCAACGTCCTGACTTTC. Its protein is CASSLDIRTGVGANVLTF.